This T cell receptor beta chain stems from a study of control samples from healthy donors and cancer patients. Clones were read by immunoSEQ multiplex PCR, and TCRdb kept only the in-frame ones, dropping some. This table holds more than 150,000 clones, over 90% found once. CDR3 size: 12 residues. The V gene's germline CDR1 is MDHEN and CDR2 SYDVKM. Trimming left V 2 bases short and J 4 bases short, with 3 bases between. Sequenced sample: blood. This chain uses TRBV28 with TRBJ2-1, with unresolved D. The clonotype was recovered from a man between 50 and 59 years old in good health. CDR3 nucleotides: TGTGCCAGCAGTTTACAATACAATGAGCAGTTCTTC. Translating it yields CASSLQYNEQFF.